These 15 T cell receptor beta chains came from one sample sequenced in a study of T cell repertoires in cytomegalovirus infection. For these receptors, no antigen is known. Each CDR3 protein gets one entry after TCRdb re-called the reads with MiXCR. Of approximately 910,000 distinct CDR3 sequences in the sample, 30% to 40% were seen once. The source was cultured CD8+ T cells from PBMCs, collected from culture after CMV antigen stimulation. Receptors were obtained from a human donor in good health (CMV status not recorded). Some clones in this sample may be carry-over from other donors' samples.

V and J are TRBV9 and TRBJ2-2; perhaps TRBD1 as D (5 bases). This CDR3 comprises 13 residues. V was trimmed by 3 bases and J by 6 bases, leaving 9 bases between them. Germline CDR1 is SGDLS and CDR2 is YYNGEE. In nucleotides, the CDR3 is TGTGCCAGCAGCGCAGGGTTTCCCGGGGAGCTGTTTTTT. Its translation: CASSAGFPGELFF.

This clonotype came up many times. This rearrangement joins TRBV20-1 to TRBJ1-2, with D unclear. The CDR3 consists of 13 residues. The V and J ends lost 0 bases and 3 bases respectively, with 8 bases between them. From germline, CDR1 is DFQATT and CDR2 SNEGSKA (reference sequence). The CDR3: CSARDRAHYGYTF. DNA of the CDR3: TGCAGTGCTAGAGATAGGGCCCACTATGGCTACACCTTC.

This clonotype was recorded many times. The chain combines TRBV7-8 with TRBJ2-7; 9 bases are a match to TRBD1. Trimming removed 5 bases from V and 2 bases from J; junction bases left unmatched: 7. Germline V CDR1 and CDR2: SGHVS, FQNEAQ. The CDR3 consists of 15 residues. The chain's CDR3 is CASSIFRDRAYEQYF. CDR3 bases: TGTGCCAGCAGCATCTTCCGGGACAGGGCCTACGAGCAGTACTTC.

The chain links TRBV27 to TRBJ2-4, with 7 bases fitting TRBD1. This CDR3 region has 16 residues. V trimming: 1 base; J trimming: 7 bases; junction bases outside the gene matches: 10. Looked up from germline, CDR1 is MNHEY and CDR2 is SMNVEV (reference sequence). CDR3: CASSLLGQSRGNIQYF. For the CDR3, the DNA is TGTGCCAGCAGTTTATTGGGACAGTCAAGGGGGAACATTCAGTACTTC.

This sequence joins TRBV24-1 and TRBJ1-3, with D possibly TRBD1 on 6 matching bases. Germline V gene lookup returns CDR1 KGHDR and CDR2 SFDVKD. Trimming cost V 5 bases and J 0 bases, with 10 bases left between them. The CDR3 length is 15 residues. The CDR3 region is CATSGRDISGNTIYF. CDR3 DNA: TGTGCCACCAGTGGACGGGACATCTCTGGAAACACCATATATTTT.

This clonotype was seen more than once but under ten times. The CDR3 DNA follows: TGTGCCAGCAGTGAATGGGACACGGTTTATTCCTACGAGCAGTACGTC. Translated: CASSEWDTVYSYEQYV. The chain uses TRBV6-1 and TRBJ2-7, with D possibly matching TRBD1 (6 bases). The CDR3 length is 16 residues. V was pared by 2 bases and J by 1 base, with 15 bases between. The germline gives CDR1 MNHNS, CDR2 SASEGT.

The chain is built from TRBV18 and TRBJ2-4; TRBD1 matches at 7 bases. The trim removed 3 bases at V and 9 bases at J, leaving 11 bases unmatched. The CDR3 is made up of 15 amino acids. Germline CDR1 KGHSH, CDR2 LQKENI. The CDR3 bases are TGTGCCAGCTCACCGGATATAATAGGACAGGTCATTCAGTACTTC. Translating it yields CASSPDIIGQVIQYF.

This clonotype was counted at least ten times. V usage is TRBV7-9 and J usage is TRBJ1-5; D is unclear. CDR1 and CDR2 (germline): SEHNR, FQNEAQ (reference sequence). Trimming took 1 base from V and 1 from J, leaving 8 bases between them. The CDR3 extends over 15 amino acids. The CDR3 nucleotides are TGTGCCAGCAGCTTAGAGATTGGGAGCAATCAGCCCCAGCATTTT. It encodes CASSLEIGSNQPQHF.

The J gene is TRBJ2-1, the V gene TRBV27, with 7 bases identical to TRBD2. The V gene end was trimmed by 8 bases and the J gene end by 3 bases; junction bases not matched to a gene: 4. CDR1 and CDR2 from the germline V gene are MNHEY and SMNVEV (reference sequence). The CDR3 is 13 residues long. The DNA of the CDR3 is TGTGCCAGCGGTGGGACTAACTACAATGAGCAGTTCTTC. Its translation is CASGGTNYNEQFF.

The table lists this clonotype with many counts. The J gene is TRBJ1-5, the V gene TRBV6-6; no reliable D call. CDR1 is MNHNY and CDR2 is SVGAGI in the germline V gene (reference sequence). The CDR3 is 14 residues long. Between the trimmed V and J ends, which lost 6 bases and 1 base, there was a span of 10 bases. The chain's CDR3 is CASRDLPSNQPQHF. The CDR3 coding sequence is TGTGCCAGCAGAGACTTACCGAGCAATCAGCCCCAGCATTTT.

The chain has TRBV19 and TRBJ1-1; 7 bases fit TRBD1. The V gene's germline CDR1 is LNHDA and CDR2 SQIVND (reference sequence). V shed 7 bases and J 2 bases; nucleotides not matched to a gene: 10. The CDR3 sequence is 15 residues long. The CDR3: CASNYRGSYNTEAFF. CDR3 DNA sequence: TGTGCCAGTAATTACAGGGGATCGTACAACACTGAAGCTTTCTTT.

The chain carries TRBV27 and TRBJ1-2, with D possibly TRBD1 on 5 matching bases. The CDR3 totals 13 residues. Trimming removed 7 bases from V and 3 bases from J, with 12 bases in between. Looked up from germline, CDR1 is MNHEY and CDR2 is SMNVEV (reference sequence). The CDR3 sequence is CASKRGEYYGYTF. DNA for the CDR3: TGTGCCAGCAAGAGGGGCGAGTACTATGGCTACACCTTC.

The J gene is TRBJ2-2, the V gene TRBV6-4, with D maybe TRBD2 (6 bases). The germline V gene has CDR1 MRHNA and CDR2 SNTAGT. The V gene lost 3 bases and the J gene lost 6 bases, with 8 bases spanning the gap. The CDR3 is 13 amino acids. CDR3 sequence reads: CASSEGEAGELFF. CDR3 DNA: TGTGCCAGCAGTGAGGGGGAGGCCGGGGAGCTGTTTTTT.

CDR3 in DNA: TGTGCCAGCAGCTTCCGGGACAGGAGTTTGAATGAGCAGTTCTTC. This encodes CASSFRDRSLNEQFF. The chain combines TRBV11-2 with TRBJ2-1; TRBD1 matches at 8 bases. Germline V lookup: CDR1 SGHAT, CDR2 FQNNGV. This CDR3 has 15 residues. Trimming removed 3 bases from V and 7 bases from J; junction bases left unmatched: 8.

The chain couples TRBV6-6 to TRBJ1-6; D remains ambiguous. The CDR3 extends over 13 amino acids. Trimming removed 1 base at V and 12 bases at J, with 10 bases between. The V gene's germline CDR1 is MNHNY and CDR2 SVGAGI (reference sequence). The CDR3 DNA reads as TGTGCCAGCAGTTACTTGGCAGGCCAACCCCTCCACTTT. Amino acid sequence: CASSYLAGQPLHF.